The next 26 T cell receptor beta chains were all read from a single sample in a study of tumor and adjacent non-tumor tissue in lung cancer. Three rounds of nested PCR, following a modified ARM-PCR protocol, produced the TCRbeta library. TCRdb fed the multiplex PCR reads into MiXCR, producing one record per CDR3 protein. The table lists around 70,000 distinct CDR3 sequences, about 80% of them singletons. RNA was extracted from bulk tissue without any cell sorting. The sequencing sample was made of lung tumor tissue. All receptors come from a man in his fifties or sixties with non-small cell lung cancer.

V usage is TRBV7-9 and J usage is TRBJ2-3; D uncertain. Between the trimmed V and J ends, which lost 5 bases and 6 bases, there was a span of 12 bases. The CDR3 runs 13 residues. In germline, CDR1 is SEHNR, CDR2 FQNEAQ (reference sequence). The CDR3 is CASSPRVGDTQYF. The CDR3 coding sequence is TGTGCCAGCAGCCCTAGGGTGGGGGATACGCAGTATTTT.

In regard to this clonotype: One junction end does not reproduce the germline sequence, and a read error may be involved. The chain has TRBV6-1 and TRBJ1-2; D remains ambiguous. This CDR3 contains 15 residues. Germline CDR1 reads MNHNS; CDR2 reads SASEGT. The CDR3 DNA reads as TGCGCCAGCAGCTCCGGGCGAGTTGAAGCCTATGGCTACACCTTC. This sequence encodes CASSSGRVEAYGYTF.

A note on this clonotype: Mismatch with germline at one junction end may stem from a read error. The chain links TRBV5-5 to TRBJ1-5, with a possible D match to TRBD1 (6 bases). The CDR3 runs 15 residues. Germline V lookup: CDR1 SGHKS, CDR2 YYEKEE (reference sequence). CDR3 residues: CTSTGGAYSNQPQHF. The CDR3 nucleotides are TGTACCAGCACCGGGGGGGCCTATAGCAATCAGCCCCAGCATTTT.

With regard to this clonotype: Its ends do not fully match the called genes, so a read error is possible. The chain uses TRBV6-2 or TRBV6-3 and TRBJ2-2; D possibly uses TRBD1 or TRBD2 (6 bases each). Germline CDR1 MNHEY, CDR2 SVGEGT. This CDR3 comprises 14 residues. The CDR3 sequence: CASTIRGATGELLF. Here the CDR3 DNA reads TGTGCCAGCACCATTAGGGGGGCCACCGGGGAGCTGTTATTT.

The chain has TRBV20-1 and TRBJ2-7; the D is unclear. The V gene's germline CDR1 is DFQATT and CDR2 SNEGSKA (reference sequence). V was trimmed by 5 bases and J by 5 bases, leaving 19 bases between them. The CDR3 contains 14 residues. CDR3 sequence (DNA): TGCAGTGCTGGGTCCGGTCAACTAACCCACGAGCAGTACTTC. As protein: CSAGSGQLTHEQYF.

The rearrangement joins TRBV6-1 to TRBJ1-4; weak D call: TRBD1 (5 bases). Germline V gives CDR1 MNHNS, CDR2 SASEGT. Trimming cost V 7 bases and J 10 bases, with 16 bases left between them. The CDR3 contains 13 residues. The CDR3 nucleotides read TGTGCCAGCACCGAGACAGTGGAAGTAAAACTGTTTTTT. Translated, it gives CASTETVEVKLFF.

Worth noting for this clonotype: The junction differs from germline at one of its ends, possibly a read error. This sequence joins TRBV10-1 and TRBJ2-3; D may be TRBD1 (6 bases). Germline CDR1 WNHNN, CDR2 SYGVQD (reference sequence). The length of the CDR3 is 14 residues. In DNA form, the CDR3 reads TGCGCCAGCGCCGTCGTGTTGAGGACAGATACACAGTATTTT. This gives the protein CASAVVLRTDTQYF.

As regards this clonotype: The junction departs from germline at one end; a sequencing error may be responsible. The rearrangement joins TRBV5-1 to TRBJ1-1, with TRBD1 as a possible D gene (6 bases). Germline V gene data show CDR1 as SGHRS and CDR2 as YFSETQ. The CDR3 totals 15 residues. This CDR3 reads CASSLGGEGGAEVFF. The CDR3 DNA is TGCGCCAGCAGCTTAGGTGGTGAAGGGGGTGCTGAAGTTTTCTTT.

In the case of this clonotype: No DNA is shown, since the ends of the CDR3 on it are uncertain; the CDR3 is the one TCRdb lists. This chain links TRBV6-1 with TRBJ1-1; TRBD1 reflects the table's D call only, with no check against the DNA. From its first to its last residue, the CDR3 has 13 amino acids. Looked up from germline, CDR1 is MNHNS and CDR2 is SASEGT. The CDR3 here is CASSSSGADEASF.

As to this clonotype: Sequence at one end of the junction differs from germline and may be a read error. The V and J genes are TRBV28 and TRBJ2-1; 8 bases line up with TRBD2. Germline loops: CDR1 MDHEN, CDR2 SYDVKM. The CDR3 runs to 20 residues. The CDR3, as DNA: TGTGTCAGCAGTTTCAACCCCGGACTACCGGGAGGGCCTCTTGAAAATGAGCAGTTCTTC. It is translated as CVSSFNPGLPGGPLENEQFF.

The chain uses TRBV11-2 and TRBJ1-1; D is perhaps TRBD1 (5 bases). Germline V gene lookup returns CDR1 SGHAT and CDR2 FQNNGV. The CDR3 covers 13 residues. With 10 bases removed from V and 5 bases from J, the gap between germline ends came to 17 bases. The CDR3, as DNA: TGTGCCATCGGCCCCCGGGGGAGGACTGAAGCTTTCTTT. Its translation is CAIGPRGRTEAFF.

This clonotype has at least ten counts. V and J are TRBV6-6 and TRBJ1-1; no reliable D call. Germline values: CDR1 MNHNY, CDR2 SVGAGI (reference sequence). The CDR3 length is 15 residues. V was cut by 8 bases and J by 0 bases, with 16 bases left in between. The CDR3 sequence is CASGLEKLMNTEAFF. As DNA, the CDR3 is TGTGCCAGCGGGTTGGAGAAACTCATGAACACTGAAGCTTTCTTT.

About this clonotype: Since the CDR3 does not end with the conserved phenylalanine or tryptophan, this likely comes from a read error. The chain couples TRBV5-4 to TRBJ2-3; D is possibly TRBD2 (6 bases). CDR3 length: 16 amino acids. Germline V lookup: CDR1 SGHNT, CDR2 YYREEE (reference sequence). The CDR3 sequence: CASSPIELEPGDRQYY. Written as DNA, the CDR3 is TGTGCCAGCAGCCCTATCGAGCTGGAGCCGGGAGATAGGCAGTATTAT.

A word on this clonotype: One end of the junction is discordant with germline, which a read error may explain. The genes are TRBV6-2 or TRBV6-3 and TRBJ2-4; D may be TRBD2 (7 bases). The CDR3 length is 18 residues. Germline V gene lookup returns CDR1 MNHEY and CDR2 SVGEGT. CDR3 coding DNA: TGTGCCAACAGTGCCCGGGACGGGGGGCGCATTGCCAAAAACATTCAGTATTTC. Translating it yields CANSARDGGRIAKNIQYF.

A remark on this clonotype: One end of the junction fails to match germline, which may point to a read error. The chain employs TRBV20-1 and TRBJ2-2, with 7 nucleotides matching TRBD2. There are 13 residues in the CDR3. Looked up from germline, CDR1 is DFQATT and CDR2 is SNEGSKA (reference sequence). CDR3 residues: CSPRVAGPGDLFF. As DNA, the CDR3 is TGCAGTCCTAGGGTAGCGGGTCCCGGGGATCTCTTTTTT.

Concerning this clonotype itself: One end of the junction does not line up with germline, which may come from a read error. The chain employs TRBV20-1 and TRBJ2-1, with 7 bases lining up with TRBD2. Germline values: CDR1 DFQATT, CDR2 SNEGSKA (reference sequence). This CDR3 contains 18 residues. The CDR3 nucleotides read TGCACTGCTATTTCCCCCCTCGGACTTAGCGGGCGGGCTTTTGAGCAGTTCTTC. Protein: CTAISPLGLSGRAFEQFF.

This sequence joins TRBV12-3 or TRBV12-4 and TRBJ2-5; 11 bases map to TRBD2. The CDR3 covers 14 residues. Trimming cost V 9 bases and J 11 bases; bases outside gene matches: 14. The CDR3 bases are TGTGCCAGATATTCGGGACTAGCGGAGGAGAAACAGTACTTC. This encodes CARYSGLAEEKQYF.

On this clonotype itself: One end of the junction varies from germline; a read error may be responsible. The rearrangement joins TRBV29-1 to TRBJ1-1; the match to TRBD1 covers 7 bases. CDR3 size: 13 residues. In germline, CDR1 is SQVTM, CDR2 ANQGSEA. CDR3 loop: CSDSAGGDTETVF. The DNA for the CDR3 is TGCAGCGACTCGGCAGGGGGGGACACTGAAACTGTCTTT.

As concerns this clonotype: One end of the junction fails to match germline, which may point to a read error. The V gene is TRBV29-1, the J gene TRBJ2-3; perhaps TRBD1 as D (5 bases). The CDR3 spans 15 residues. CDR1 and CDR2 (germline): SQVTM, ANQGSEA. CDR3: CTVEERGHPRDTQYF. Here the CDR3 DNA reads TGCACCGTTGAAGAACGAGGACATCCCAGAGATACGCAGTATTTT.

Comment on this clonotype: Compared with germline, one end of the junction differs, possibly owing to a read error. V gene TRBV6-5 combines with J gene TRBJ2-2, with D perhaps TRBD2 (5 bases). Germline V lookup: CDR1 MNHEY, CDR2 SVGAGI. The CDR3 has 14 amino acids. CDR3 in amino acids: CASSYGPNTGELFF. In DNA form, the CDR3 reads TGTGCCAGCAGTTACGGACCGAACACCGGGGAACTGTTTTTT.

Concerning this clonotype itself: A junction end diverges from the germline sequence, so it may reflect a read error. This chain uses TRBV6-5 with TRBJ2-3; possible D gene TRBD1, 6 bases. In germline, CDR1 is MNHEY, CDR2 SVGAGI. The CDR3 is 13 residues long. The CDR3 protein is CVSKHRVTDTQYF. CDR3 in DNA: TGTGTCAGCAAGCACAGGGTAACAGATACGCAGTATTTT.

As for this clonotype: The junction departs from germline at one end; a sequencing error may be responsible. This rearrangement joins TRBV6-6 to TRBJ2-1; D is undetermined. There are 17 residues in the CDR3. Germline CDR1 reads MNHNY; CDR2 reads SVGAGI (reference sequence). The chain's CDR3 is CANSTPSDMRNYNEQFF. CDR3 coding DNA: TGTGCCAACAGTACTCCCTCTGACATGAGAAACTACAATGAACAGTTCTTC.

The chain couples TRBV7-9 to TRBJ2-7, with 10 bases aligning to TRBD2. CDR3 length: 14 amino acids. V dropped 5 bases and J dropped 4; count of bases not matched to a gene: 5. Germline V lookup: CDR1 SEHNR, CDR2 FQNEAQ (reference sequence). CDR3 sequence: CASSISSGRYEQYF. The DNA for the CDR3 is TGTGCCAGCAGCATAAGTAGCGGGAGGTACGAGCAGTACTTC.

A remark on this clonotype: No conserved phenylalanine or tryptophan ends this CDR3, so it is likely a read error. The chain is built from TRBV10-2 and TRBJ2-1; TRBD2 is a possible D gene (7 bases). Germline V gene lookup returns CDR1 WSHSY and CDR2 SAAADI. The CDR3 extends over 15 amino acids. The CDR3 DNA follows: TGCGTCAGCAGTGAGTCGGAGGGGGAGGGTAATGGGCAGTTCTTG. Protein product: CVSSESEGEGNGQFL.

Comments on this clonotype: An end of the junction does not agree with germline; a read error may underlie this. The chain couples TRBV5-6 to TRBJ2-1; D gene ambiguous. Germline CDR1 and CDR2: SGHDT and YYEEEE. The CDR3 totals 14 residues. The CDR3: CASNIMQLYYEQFF. In nucleotides, the CDR3 is TGTGCCAGCAACATCATGCAGCTCTACTATGAGCAGTTCTTC. Combining the CDR3 with reference TRBV5-6 and TRBJ2-1 gives the whole variable domain DAGVTQSPTHLIKTRGQQVTLRCSPKSGHDTVSWYQQALGQGPQFIFQYYEEEERQRGNFPDRFSGHQFPNYSSELNVNALLLGDSALYLCASNIMQLYYEQFFGPGTRLTVL.

This clonotype was picked up a small number of times. The germline gene is not matched at one end of the junction; a read error may be the cause. V is TRBV18 and J is TRBJ1-1, with D possibly matching TRBD1 (6 bases). Germline lookup yields CDR1 KGHSH and CDR2 LQKENI. This CDR3 is 14 amino acids long. Here the CDR3 reads CASSPKGGNAEAFF. The CDR3 DNA follows: TGTGCCAGCTCACCAAAGGGGGGGAACGCTGAAGCTTTCTTT. Looking up the rest from reference TRBV18 and TRBJ1-1 gives the full variable domain: NAGVMQNPRHLVRRRGQEARLRCSPMKGHSHVYWYRQLPEEGLKFMVYLQKENIIDESGMPKERFSAEFPKEGPSILRIQQVVRGDSAAYFCASSPKGGNAEAFFGQGTRLTVV.